This T cell receptor beta chain was identified during a study of control samples from healthy donors and cancer patients. Libraries were prepared by immunoSEQ multiplex PCR; TCRdb keeps only in-frame clonotypes and omits some of them. The data hold 70,000 to 85,000 clones, with about nine tenths observed a single time. J lost 7 bases, V lost 4 bases, and 5 bases had no gene match. The CDR3 runs to 14 residues. CDR1 and CDR2 from the germline V gene are SGHAT and FQNNGV. The receptor comes from a man in his fifties in good health. The chain recombines TRBV11-2 with TRBJ2-7, with TRBD2 identical over 12 bases. The sequenced sample consisted of blood. CDR3 sequence (DNA): TGTGCCAGCAGCTCACTAGCGGGGGGCGGGGAGCAGTACTTC. It codes for CASSSLAGGGEQYF.